This TCR beta chain was profiled in a study of long-term antiretroviral therapy in people with HIV. Per the germline V gene, CDR1 is SGDLS and CDR2 is YYNGEE. This CDR3 region has 13 residues. The V and J ends lost 5 bases and 3 bases respectively, with 8 bases between them. Survey-level immunoSEQ v3.0 assays were run. Method: immunoSEQ multiplex PCR; TCRdb's copy keeps in-frame clones and lacks some. Among around 40,000 clones, approximately 89% were seen once, and the ten largest hold roughly 5%. This TCR was recovered from a woman aged 50 to 60 with HIV. V is TRBV9 and J is TRBJ2-2; weak D call: TRBD2 (6 bases). The sample here was unsorted PBMCs, taken 0.1 years before starting antiretroviral therapy. Here the CDR3 DNA reads TGTGCCAGCAGGGAGGGGCACACCGGGGAGCTGTTTTTT. This sequence encodes CASREGHTGELFF.